The present TCR beta chain was sequenced within a study of regulatory T cells in long-lasting Graves disease (dated by TCRdb to 2020 to 2023). For context, the study as a whole: In the newly diagnosed Graves' disease group, patients had been taking antithyroid drugs for less than 3 months. Persistent Graves' disease patients were compared with newly diagnosed Graves' disease patients by peripheral blood TCR sequencing and RNA sequencing. The study was registered as a clinical trial and conducted in China. TCR sequencing covered about 13 persistent and around 20 newly diagnosed Graves' disease patients, some 35 samples in total.

CDR1 DFQATT and CDR2 SNEGSKA are derived from the germline V gene (reference sequence). Relative to germline, V is missing 2 bases and J is missing 3 bases, with 4 bases of the junction outside any gene match. CDR3 length: 15 amino acids, cysteine to phenylalanine. Here the CDR3 DNA is all that survives: 45 bases in frame from base 1. The label giving this sample's time point can be read as: newly diagnosed GD, antithyroid drugs for less than 3 months. For both TCR sequencing and RNA sequencing, RNA was extracted from PBMCs using TRIzol. Graves' disease was diagnosed according to American Thyroid Association guidelines. Recruitment of patients was carried out at an endocrinology department in Xi'an, China. From each patient, approximately 9 milliliters of peripheral blood was collected into an EDTA anticoagulant tube. Ficoll Paque Plus density gradient separation was used to isolate PBMCs, and no further T cell sorting was performed. An Agilent 2100 Bioanalyzer and agarose gel were used to check RNA quality, while a NanoDrop 2000 measured RNA concentration.

The protocol used for the library was multiplex PCR. For sequencing, an Illumina HiSeq 4000 was employed. iRepertoire HTBI primers and Arm-PCR amplification of CDR3 regions were used to construct TCR beta libraries. PCR products were gel purified before sequencing. Per the original workflow: Gene usage analysis of CDR3 amino acid clonotypes used the approximately 62 TRBV and 14 to 15 TRBJ segments found across samples. COPE and FqMerger were used to merge filtered high-quality paired reads into contigs. Contigs were aligned with BLAST to IMGT TRBV, TRBD and TRBJ reference genes, and CDR3 was defined per IMGT. Any clonotype with a frequency above 0.1% was counted as a highly expanded clone. Shannon entropy served as the measure of repertoire diversity, while the Gini coefficient captured V-J evenness. A clonotype found in more than one individual was treated as public. TCRdb trimmed public reads at Q25 via fastp, called clones via MiXCR and kept in-frame beta chains. Each record represents a unique CDR3 protein, reported with the most common genes and DNA among its rows. These V and J calls are TCRdb output, not the study's own analysis. This sample holds over 200,000 distinct CDR3 sequences; around 18% were observed only once. Together, the top ten hold approximately 24% of the sample.

This clonotype has ten or more counts. Its target antigen remains unknown. No clone much larger than this one lies a single base away; base qualities are absent. What the research found in general, with its limitations: Compared with newly diagnosed patients, patients with persistent Graves' disease had lower TCR Shannon entropy and fewer highly expanded clones, which suggests clonal expansion. Persistent disease showed preferential use of TRBV28, TRBJ1-2 and TRBJ2-5, whereas newly diagnosed disease favored TRBV20-1 and TRBJ2-1. Only the TCR beta chain was sequenced and analyzed. Patients with persistent disease shared more public clonotypes (roughly 2,900) than newly diagnosed patients did (about 1,000). As a limitation, the authors acknowledged that the small sample size may reduce accuracy. Only peripheral blood was studied, because thyroid tissue, the primary lesion, was inaccessible.

Recombination joined TRBV20-1 with TRBJ2-1; a stretch of 10 junction bases matches TRBD2. The TCR comes from a female donor with Graves disease. Material: peripheral blood mononuclear cells (PBMCs), obtained at new diagnosis, from a patient treated with antithyroid drugs. The nucleotides read TGCAGTGCTAGATTACTAGCGGGGCTCTACAATGAGCAGTTCTTC. It codes for CSARLLAGLYNEQFF.